This entry is about one TCR beta chain. The germline V gene has CDR1 LNHNV and CDR2 YYDKDF (reference sequence). The CDR3 spans 15 residues. Trimming took off 5 bases at V and 7 bases at J, with 20 bases between the two ends. This record belongs to a study of control samples from healthy donors and cancer patients. Produced via immunoSEQ multiplex PCR; TCRdb's table is partial and in-frame only. The repertoire holds 25,000 to 35,000 clones, with 91% as singletons. Material: PBMCs. The chain links TRBV15 to TRBJ1-1; tentative D call: TRBD1 (6 bases). The origin of this receptor is a man in his forties or fifties with lung cancer. The DNA of the CDR3 is TGTGCCACCAGCCGAAGGGGGGCCCGCACCTTTGAAGCTTTCTTT. Translated: CATSRRGARTFEAFF.